The T cell receptor (beta chain) under discussion was sequenced for a study of blood T cell repertoires in COVID-19. Looking at the study overall: Specimens from acute and convalescent COVID-19 originated in the United States, Italy and Spain. PBMCs, B-cell-depleted T cells, or T cells provided the cDNA or gDNA that made up the material.

The count of this clone is one. Per the original methods: Estimation of nucleated cell counts relied on the amplification of reference gene primers. Repertoires were generated with immunoSEQ multiplex PCR, while TCRdb's copy carries only in-frame clones and drops some. From that table come the V and J calls and clone size; the DNA was used to work out D and trimming. The table includes about 63,000 clones, more than 80% detected once. During active infection, Seattle patients enrolled and were then monitored through disease. The specimen was peripheral blood. This TCR was recovered from a man aged 55 to 70 with COVID-19, enrolled during active disease.

The CDR3 is CASSLANPSLQETQYF. CDR3 DNA sequence: TGTGCCAGCAGCTTGGCAAACCCAAGCCTCCAAGAGACCCAGTACTTC. The V and J genes are TRBV5-4 and TRBJ2-5; D call uncertain. This CDR3 region has 16 residues. Germline loops: CDR1 SGHNT, CDR2 YYREEE (reference sequence). Deletions cut 0 bases from V and 1 base from J, with 13 bases between. The entire variable domain, with the rest obtained from reference TRBV5-4 and TRBJ2-5, is as follows: ETGVTQSPTHLIKTRGQQVTLRCSSQSGHNTVSWYQQALGQGPQFIFQYYREEENGRGNFPPRFSGLQFPNYSSELNVNALELDDSALYLCASSLANPSLQETQYFGPGTRLLVL.